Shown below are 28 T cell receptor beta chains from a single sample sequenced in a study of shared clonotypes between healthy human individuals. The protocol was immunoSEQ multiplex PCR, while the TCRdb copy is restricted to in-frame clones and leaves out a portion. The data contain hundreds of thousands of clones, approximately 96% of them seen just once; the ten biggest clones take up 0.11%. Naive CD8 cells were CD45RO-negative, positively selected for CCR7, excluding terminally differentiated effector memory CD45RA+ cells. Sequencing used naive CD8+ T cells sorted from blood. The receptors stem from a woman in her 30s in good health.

CDR3 loop: CASWRRGLNEQYF. The CDR3 bases are TGTGCCAGCTGGAGAAGGGGGCTAAACGAGCAGTACTTC. V is TRBV27 and J is TRBJ2-7; TRBD1 aligns across 7 bases. CDR1 and CDR2 from the germline V gene are MNHEY and SMNVEV (reference sequence). The CDR3 sequence is 13 residues long. Trimming removed 8 bases from V and 5 bases from J; junction bases left unmatched: 9.

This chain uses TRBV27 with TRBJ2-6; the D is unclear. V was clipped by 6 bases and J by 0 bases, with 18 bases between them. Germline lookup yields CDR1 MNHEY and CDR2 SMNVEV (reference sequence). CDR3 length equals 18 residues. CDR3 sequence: CASRDGAYTYSGANVLTF. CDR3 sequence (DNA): TGTGCCAGCAGGGACGGAGCTTACACGTACTCTGGGGCCAACGTCCTGACTTTC.

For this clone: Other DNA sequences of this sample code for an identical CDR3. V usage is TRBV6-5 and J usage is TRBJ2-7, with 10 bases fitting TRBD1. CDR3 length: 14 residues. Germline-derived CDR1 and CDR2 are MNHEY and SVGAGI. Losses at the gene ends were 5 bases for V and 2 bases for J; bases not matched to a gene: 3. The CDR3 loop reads CASSPGQGAYEQYF. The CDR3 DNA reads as TGTGCCAGCAGTCCCGGACAGGGGGCCTACGAGCAGTACTTC.

CDR3 sequence reads: CASKSRASWETQYF. The DNA for the CDR3 is TGTGCCAGCAAATCCAGGGCATCGTGGGAGACCCAGTACTTC. The V and J genes are TRBV28 and TRBJ2-5; maybe TRBD1 (5 bases). CDR3 length: 14 amino acids. Trimming left V 7 bases short and J 5 bases short, with 17 bases between. Per the germline V gene, CDR1 is MDHEN and CDR2 is SYDVKM.

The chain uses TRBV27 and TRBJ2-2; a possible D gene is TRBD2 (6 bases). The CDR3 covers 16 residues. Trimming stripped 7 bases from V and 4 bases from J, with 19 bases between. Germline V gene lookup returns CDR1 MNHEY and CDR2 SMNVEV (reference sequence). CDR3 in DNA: TGTGCCAGCACTAGTGCGGGGCCGGAGAGCACCGGGGAGCTGTTTTTT. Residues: CASTSAGPESTGELFF.

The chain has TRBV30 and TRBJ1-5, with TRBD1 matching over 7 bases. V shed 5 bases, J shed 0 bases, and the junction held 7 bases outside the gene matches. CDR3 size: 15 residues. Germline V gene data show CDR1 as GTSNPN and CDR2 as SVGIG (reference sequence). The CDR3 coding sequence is TGTGCCTGGCAAGAAGGGACAGCTAGCAATCAGCCCCAGCATTTT. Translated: CAWQEGTASNQPQHF.

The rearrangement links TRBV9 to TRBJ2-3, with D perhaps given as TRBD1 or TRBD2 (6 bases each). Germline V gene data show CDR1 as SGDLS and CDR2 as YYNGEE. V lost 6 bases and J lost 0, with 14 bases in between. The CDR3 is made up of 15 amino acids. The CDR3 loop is CASKQGRTSTDTQYF. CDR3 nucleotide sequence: TGTGCCAGCAAGCAGGGGAGGACTAGCACAGATACGCAGTATTTT. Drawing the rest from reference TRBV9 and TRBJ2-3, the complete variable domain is DSGVTQTPKHLITATGQRVTLRCSPRSGDLSVYWYQQSLDQGLQFLIQYYNGEERAKGNILERFSAQQFPDLHSELNLSSLELGDSALYFCASKQGRTSTDTQYFGPGTRLTVL.

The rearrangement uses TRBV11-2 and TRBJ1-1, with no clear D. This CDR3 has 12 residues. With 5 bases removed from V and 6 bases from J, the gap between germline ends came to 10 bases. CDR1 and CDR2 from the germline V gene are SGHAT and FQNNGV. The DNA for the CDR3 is TGTGCCAGCAGCCACGGACGGTCTGAAGCTTTCTTT. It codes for CASSHGRSEAFF.

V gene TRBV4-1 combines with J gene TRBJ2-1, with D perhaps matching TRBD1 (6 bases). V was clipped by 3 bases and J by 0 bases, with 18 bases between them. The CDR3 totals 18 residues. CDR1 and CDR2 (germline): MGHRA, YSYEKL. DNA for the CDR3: TGCGCCAGCAGCCACCTATCCCACAGGGTTAGCTCCTACAATGAGCAGTTCTTC. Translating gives CASSHLSHRVSSYNEQFF.

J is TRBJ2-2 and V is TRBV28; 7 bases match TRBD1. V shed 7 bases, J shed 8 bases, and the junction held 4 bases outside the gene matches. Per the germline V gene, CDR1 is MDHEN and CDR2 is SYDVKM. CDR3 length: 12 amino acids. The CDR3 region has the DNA TGTGCCAGCAAATCAGGGGGAGGGGAGCTGTTTTTT. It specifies CASKSGGGELFF. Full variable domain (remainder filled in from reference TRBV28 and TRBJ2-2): DVKVTQSSRYLVKRTGEKVFLECVQDMDHENMFWYRQDPGLGLRLIYFSYDVKMKEKGDIPEGYSVSREKKERFSLILESASTNQTSMYLCASKSGGGELFFGEGSRLTVL.

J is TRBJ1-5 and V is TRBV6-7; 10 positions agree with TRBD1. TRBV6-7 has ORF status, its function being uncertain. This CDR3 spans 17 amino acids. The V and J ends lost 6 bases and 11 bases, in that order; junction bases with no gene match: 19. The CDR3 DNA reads TGTGCCAGCAGCGGCCGACCGACAGGGGGCAAAACGAGAGCCCAGCATTTT. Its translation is CASSGRPTGGKTRAQHF.

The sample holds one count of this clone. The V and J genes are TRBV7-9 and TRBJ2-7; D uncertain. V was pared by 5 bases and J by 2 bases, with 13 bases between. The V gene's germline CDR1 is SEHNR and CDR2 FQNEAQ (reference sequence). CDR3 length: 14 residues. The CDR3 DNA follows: TGTGCCAGCAGCCAAGGTACCAACCCCTACGAGCAGTACTTC. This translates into CASSQGTNPYEQYF.

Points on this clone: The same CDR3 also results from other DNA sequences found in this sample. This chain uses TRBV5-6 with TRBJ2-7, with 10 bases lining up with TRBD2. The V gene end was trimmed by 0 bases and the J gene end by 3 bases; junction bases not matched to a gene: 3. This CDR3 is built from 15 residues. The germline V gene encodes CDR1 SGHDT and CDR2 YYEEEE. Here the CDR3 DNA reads TGTGCCAGCAGCTTGGGGACTAGCGGCCTCTACGAGCAGTACTTC. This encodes CASSLGTSGLYEQYF.

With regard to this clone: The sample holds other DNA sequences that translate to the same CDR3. CDR3 bases: TGTGCCAGCAGTTTATTCAGCAATCAGCCCCAGCATTTT. Translating it yields CASSLFSNQPQHF. The rearrangement uses TRBV28 and TRBJ1-5; D uncertain. CDR1 is MDHEN, CDR2 SYDVKM, per germline. V was shortened by 1 base and J by 1 base, with 2 bases between the two germline ends. This CDR3 has 13 amino acids.

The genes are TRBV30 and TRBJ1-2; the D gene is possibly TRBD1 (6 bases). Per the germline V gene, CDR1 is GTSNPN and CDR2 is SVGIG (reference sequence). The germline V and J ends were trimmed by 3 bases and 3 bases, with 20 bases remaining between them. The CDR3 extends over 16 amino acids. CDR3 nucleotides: TGTGCCTGGAGGAATTCCCCCAGGACAGATCACTATGGCTACACCTTC. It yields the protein CAWRNSPRTDHYGYTF.

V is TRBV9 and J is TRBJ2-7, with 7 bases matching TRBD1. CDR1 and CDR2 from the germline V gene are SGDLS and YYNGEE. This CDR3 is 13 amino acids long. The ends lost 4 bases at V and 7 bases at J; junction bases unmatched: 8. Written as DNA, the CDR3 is TGTGCCAGCAGCTCAACGACAGGGAGAGAGCAGTACTTC. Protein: CASSSTTGREQYF.

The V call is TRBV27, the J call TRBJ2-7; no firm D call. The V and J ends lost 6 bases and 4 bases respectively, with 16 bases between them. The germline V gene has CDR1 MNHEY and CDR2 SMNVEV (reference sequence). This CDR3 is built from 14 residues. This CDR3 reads CASSKPLPPYEQYF. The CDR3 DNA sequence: TGTGCCAGCAGCAAGCCCCTTCCGCCTTACGAGCAGTACTTC.

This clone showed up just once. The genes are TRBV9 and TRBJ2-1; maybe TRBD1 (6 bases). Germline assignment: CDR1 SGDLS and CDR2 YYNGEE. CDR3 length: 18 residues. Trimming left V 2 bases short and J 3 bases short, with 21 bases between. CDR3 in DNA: TGTGCCAGCAGCGTCCGCGACGACCTCGGACAGCTCTACAATGAGCAGTTCTTC. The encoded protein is CASSVRDDLGQLYNEQFF.

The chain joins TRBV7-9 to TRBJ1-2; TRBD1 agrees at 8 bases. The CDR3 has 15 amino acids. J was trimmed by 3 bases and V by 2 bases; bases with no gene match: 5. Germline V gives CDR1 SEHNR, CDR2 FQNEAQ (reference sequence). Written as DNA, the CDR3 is TGTGCCAGCAGCTTACCGGGACAGGCTTACTATGGCTACACCTTC. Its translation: CASSLPGQAYYGYTF. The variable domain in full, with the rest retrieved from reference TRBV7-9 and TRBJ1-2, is DTGVSQNPRHKITKRGQNVTFRCDPISEHNRLYWYRQTLGQGPEFLTYFQNEAQLEKSRLLSDRFSAERPKGSFSTLEIQRTEQGDSAMYLCASSLPGQAYYGYTFGSGTRLTVV.

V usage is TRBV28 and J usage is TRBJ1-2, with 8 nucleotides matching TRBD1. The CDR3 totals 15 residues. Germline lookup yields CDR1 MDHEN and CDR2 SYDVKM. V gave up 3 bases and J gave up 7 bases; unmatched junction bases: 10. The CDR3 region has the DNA TGTGCCAGCAGTTTTTTATCGGACAGGGTGGGTGGCTACACCTTC. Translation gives CASSFLSDRVGGYTF.

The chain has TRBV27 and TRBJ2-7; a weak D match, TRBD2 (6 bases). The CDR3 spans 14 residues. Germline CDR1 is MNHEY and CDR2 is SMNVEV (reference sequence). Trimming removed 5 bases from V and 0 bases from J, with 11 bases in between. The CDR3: CASSIAAYSYEQYF. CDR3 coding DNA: TGTGCCAGCAGTATAGCGGCCTACTCCTACGAGCAGTACTTC.

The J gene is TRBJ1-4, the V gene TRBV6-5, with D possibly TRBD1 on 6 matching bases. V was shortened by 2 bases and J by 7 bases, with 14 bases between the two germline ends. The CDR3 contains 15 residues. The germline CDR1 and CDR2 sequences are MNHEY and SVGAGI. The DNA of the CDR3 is TGTGCCAGCAGTTACGGCACAGGGCAGACTGAAAAACTGTTTTTT. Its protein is CASSYGTGQTEKLFF.

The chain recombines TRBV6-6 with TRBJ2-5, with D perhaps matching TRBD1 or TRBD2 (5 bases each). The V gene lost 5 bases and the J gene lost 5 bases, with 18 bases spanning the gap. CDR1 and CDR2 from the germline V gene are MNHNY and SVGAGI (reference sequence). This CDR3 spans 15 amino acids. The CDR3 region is CASSTEGYLGETQYF. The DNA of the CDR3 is TGTGCCAGCAGTACAGAGGGGTACCTAGGGGAGACCCAGTACTTC.

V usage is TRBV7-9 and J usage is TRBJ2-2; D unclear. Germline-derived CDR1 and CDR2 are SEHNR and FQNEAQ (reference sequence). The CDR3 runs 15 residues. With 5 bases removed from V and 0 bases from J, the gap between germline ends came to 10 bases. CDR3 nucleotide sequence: TGTGCCAGCAGCCACCCGGTCCCGAACACCGGGGAGCTGTTTTTT. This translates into CASSHPVPNTGELFF.

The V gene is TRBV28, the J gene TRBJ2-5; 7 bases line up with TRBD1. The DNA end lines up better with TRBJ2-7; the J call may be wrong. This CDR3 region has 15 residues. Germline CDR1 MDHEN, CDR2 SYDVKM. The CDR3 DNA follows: TGTGCCAGCAGCCTTTCCGGGACAGCCTACTACGAGCAGTACTTC. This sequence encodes CASSLSGTAYYEQYF.

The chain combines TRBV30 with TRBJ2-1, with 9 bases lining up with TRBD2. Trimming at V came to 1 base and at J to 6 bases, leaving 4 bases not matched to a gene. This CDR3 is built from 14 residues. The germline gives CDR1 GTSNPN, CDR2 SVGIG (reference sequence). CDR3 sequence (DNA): TGTGCCTGGAGTGCAGGAGCGGGAGGCAATGAGCAGTTCTTC. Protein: CAWSAGAGGNEQFF.

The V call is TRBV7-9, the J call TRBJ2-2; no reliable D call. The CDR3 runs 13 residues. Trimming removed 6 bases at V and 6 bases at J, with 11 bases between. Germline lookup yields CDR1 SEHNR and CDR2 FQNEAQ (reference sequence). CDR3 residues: CASRSQVPGELFF. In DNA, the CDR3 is TGTGCCAGCAGATCTCAGGTACCCGGGGAGCTGTTTTTT.

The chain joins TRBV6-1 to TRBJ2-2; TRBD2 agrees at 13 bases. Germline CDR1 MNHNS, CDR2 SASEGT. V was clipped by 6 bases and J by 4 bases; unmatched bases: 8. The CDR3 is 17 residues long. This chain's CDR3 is CASSELAGGPGTGELFF. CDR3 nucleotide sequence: TGTGCCAGCAGCGAACTAGCGGGAGGGCCTGGCACCGGGGAGCTGTTTTTT.